This TCR beta chain originates from a study of blood T cells in healthy people across ages. On the study more broadly: Template switching caught about one barcoded beta molecule for each two T cells.

This clonotype has just a few counts. Its antigen is as yet unknown. Every participating donor contributed roughly 10 milliliters of peripheral blood through a draw. Trimming removed 0 bases from V and 5 bases from J; junction bases left unmatched: 8. CDR1 and CDR2 (germline): SGHDN, FVKESK. CDR3 length equals 18 residues. Primers used in a second PCR of about 7 to 12 cycles were a sample-barcoded 5' primer and a J-beta primer mix. Each cDNA molecule received a tag from a template-switch adaptor that had 12 random nucleotides. TCRdb ran MiXCR on the 5' RACE reads and lists one entry per CDR3 protein. This table holds hundreds of thousands of distinct CDR3 sequences, roughly 26% found once. Regarding the study as a whole: Per million T cells, the diversity of TCR beta decreased roughly linearly as age advanced.

The chain carries TRBV14 and TRBJ1-5; the match to TRBD1 covers 12 bases. Sequenced sample: blood. This TCR was recovered from a woman aged 70-85 years in good health. CDR3 sequence (DNA): TGTGCCAGCAGCCAAGATTGGGACAGGGGGCGCGTGGATCAGCCCCAGCATTTT. This translates into CASSQDWDRGRVDQPQHF.